This T cell receptor beta chain was recovered during a study of blood T cell repertoires in COVID-19. Whole-study context: Samples of COVID-19 (acute and convalescent) were obtained from the United States, Italy and Spain. PBMCs, B-cell-depleted T cells, or T cells provided the cDNA or gDNA that made up the material.

Per the original methods: Amplification from reference gene primers served as the basis for estimated nucleated cell counts. Generated by immunoSEQ multiplex PCR, the TCRdb table keeps only in-frame clones and is missing some. V, J and clone size reflect that table, while D and trimming were determined from the DNA. The data hold fewer than 150,000 clones, with 87% observed a single time. This clone has more than one count but fewer than ten. The V end was cut by 1 base, the J end by 5 bases, with 11 bases between. Germline assignment: CDR1 LGHDT and CDR2 YNNKEL (reference sequence). CDR3 length equals 14 residues.

This TCR was recovered from a woman in her 70s with acute or convalescent COVID-19. The chain employs TRBV3-1 (or the pseudogene TRBV3-2) and TRBJ1-2, with a tentative D call TRBD1 (5 bases). Sequencing used peripheral blood. The CDR3 DNA sequence: TGTGCCAGCAGCCAAGTTGACAGATCTTATGGCTACACCTTC. Protein product: CASSQVDRSYGYTF.